The clone carrying this T cell receptor (beta chain) has a handful of counts. The antigen is unknown. Time point indicated: pre-sensitization, week 0. Stated treatment: therapeutic diphenylcyclopropenone sensitization with weekly scalp DPC. Single cDNA molecules in the library carried unique molecular identifiers attached during preparation. A single record per CDR3 protein comes from TCRdb applying MiXCR to the RACE reads. The table records more than 75,000 distinct CDR3 sequences, approximately 9.9% of them present only once. This entry is derived from a study of human T cells and chemical hapten exposure. Findings and limits, study-wide: The study found expanded TCRs formed significantly more large CDR3 similarity clusters than controls. With regard to DPC sensitization, TCRs above 1 in 1000 frequency did not change.

The ends were cut back, 1 base at V and 7 bases at J, with 15 bases in the middle. The CDR3 spans 14 residues. CDR1 SGHTS and CDR2 YDEGEE come from the germline V gene. The clonotype originates from a woman aged 40 to 55 with alopecia areata. Some clones in this sample may be carry-over from other donors' samples. The J gene is TRBJ2-7, the V gene TRBV5-8; maybe TRBD2 (5 bases). Source: whole blood, taken in connection with sensitization to the hapten diphenylcyclopropenone (DPC). The CDR3 DNA is TGTGCCAGCAGCTTGCCCACCACGACGGGAGAGCAGTACTTC. The encoded protein is CASSLPTTTGEQYF.